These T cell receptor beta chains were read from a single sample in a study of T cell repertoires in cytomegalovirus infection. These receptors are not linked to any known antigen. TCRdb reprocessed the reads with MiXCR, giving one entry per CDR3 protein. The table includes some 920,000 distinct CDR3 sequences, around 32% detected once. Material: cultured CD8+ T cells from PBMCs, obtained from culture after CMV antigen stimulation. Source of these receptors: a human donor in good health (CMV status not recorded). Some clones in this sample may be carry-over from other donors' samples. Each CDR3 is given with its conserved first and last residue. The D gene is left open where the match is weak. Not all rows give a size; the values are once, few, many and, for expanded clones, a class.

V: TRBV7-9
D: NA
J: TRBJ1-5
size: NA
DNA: TGTGCCAGCAGCTATTTAGAAAGGGGGGCGGGCAATCAGCCCCAGCATTTT
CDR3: CASSYLERGAGNQPQHF

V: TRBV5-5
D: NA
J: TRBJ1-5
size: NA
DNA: TGTGCCAGCAGCCGAGTGACAGATAGCAATCAGCCCCAGCATTTT
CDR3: CASSRVTDSNQPQHF

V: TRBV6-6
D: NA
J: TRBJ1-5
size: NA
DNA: TGTGCCAGCAGTTACTCGCGCGCCGGGCCCAAATTTCATCAGCCCCAGCATTTT
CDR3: CASSYSRAGPKFHQPQHF

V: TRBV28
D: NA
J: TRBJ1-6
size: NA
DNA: TGTGCCAGCAGTTTATTCTGGTTAGCGGATTCACCCCTCCACTTT
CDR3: CASSLFWLADSPLHF

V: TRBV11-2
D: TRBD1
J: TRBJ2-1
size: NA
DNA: TGTGCCAGCAGCGGCAAGTGGGGACAGACCTACAATGAGCAGTTCTTC
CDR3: CASSGKWGQTYNEQFF

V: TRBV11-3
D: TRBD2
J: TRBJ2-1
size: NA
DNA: TGTGCCAGCAGCCGGACTAGCGGGCATGAGCAGTTCTTC
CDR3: CASSRTSGHEQFF

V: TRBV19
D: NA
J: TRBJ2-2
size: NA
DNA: TGTGCCAGTATGTGGGAAGGGAGGGAGCTGTTTTTT
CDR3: CASMWEGRELFF

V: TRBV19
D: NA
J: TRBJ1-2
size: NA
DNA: TGTGCCAGTAGTATATCGGCGGGAACTAACTATGGCTACACCTTC
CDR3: CASSISAGTNYGYTF

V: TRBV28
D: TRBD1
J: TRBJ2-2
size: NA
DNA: TGTGCCAGCACCCCTCACAGGGGGCTGACCGGGGAGCTGTTTTTT
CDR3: CASTPHRGLTGELFF

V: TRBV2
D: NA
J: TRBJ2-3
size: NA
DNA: TGTGCCAGCTGGCTTGGCACAGATACGCAGTATTTT
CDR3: CASWLGTDTQYF

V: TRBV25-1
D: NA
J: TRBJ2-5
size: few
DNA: TGTGCCAGCAGAGCCCACGGGGGCACCGGGGAGACCCAGTACTTC
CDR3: CASRAHGGTGETQYF

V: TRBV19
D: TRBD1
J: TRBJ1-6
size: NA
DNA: TGTGCCAGTAGTATTTCCGGGACAGGGGGCGCCACTCGGCCCCTCCACTTT
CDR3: CASSISGTGGATRPLHF

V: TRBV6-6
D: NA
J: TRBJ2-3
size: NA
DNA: TGTGCCAGCACCGACCCAGGAGATACGCAGTATTTT
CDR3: CASTDPGDTQYF

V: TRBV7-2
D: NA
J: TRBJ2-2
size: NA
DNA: TGTGCCAGCAGCTTACCGGGGCGTCTCGACGGGGAGCTGTTTTTT
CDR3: CASSLPGRLDGELFF

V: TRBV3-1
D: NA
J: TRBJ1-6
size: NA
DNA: TGTGCCAGCAGCCAAGATAAAAGAAGATCCCCGCGGAATTCACCCCTCCACTTT
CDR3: CASSQDKRRSPRNSPLHF

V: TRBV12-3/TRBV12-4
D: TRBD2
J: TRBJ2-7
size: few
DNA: TGTGCCAGCAGTTTAGCCCCTAGCGGGCTGGCCTACGAGCAGTACTTC
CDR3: CASSLAPSGLAYEQYF

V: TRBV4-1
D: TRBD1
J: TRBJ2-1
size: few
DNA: TGCGCCAGCAGCCCCTTTGACAGGGTTTCATACAATGAGCAGTTCTTC
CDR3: CASSPFDRVSYNEQFF

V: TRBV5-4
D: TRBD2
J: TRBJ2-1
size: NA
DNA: TGTGCCAGTGGGACTAGCGGGTACGACTCCTACAATGAGCAGTTCTTC
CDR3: CASGTSGYDSYNEQFF

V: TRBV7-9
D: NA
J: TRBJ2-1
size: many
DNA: TGTGCCAGCCGGGGTTGGGCTTCAGAGGCATCACAGAGCAATGAGCAGTTCTTC
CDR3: CASRGWASEASQSNEQFF

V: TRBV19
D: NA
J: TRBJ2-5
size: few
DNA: TGTGCCAGTAGTGGAGACTGGCAAGAGACCCAGTACTTC
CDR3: CASSGDWQETQYF

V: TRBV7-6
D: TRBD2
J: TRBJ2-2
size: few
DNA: TGTGTCGCGGGGGGGCACACCGGGGAGCTGTTTTTT
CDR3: CVAGGHTGELFF

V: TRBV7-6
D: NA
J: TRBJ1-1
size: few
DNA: TGTGCCAGCAGCTTAAACCAGGGGAAATACCAGAGAGGGGTTGGGGCTGAAGCTTTCTTT
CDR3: CASSLNQGKYQRGVGAEAFF